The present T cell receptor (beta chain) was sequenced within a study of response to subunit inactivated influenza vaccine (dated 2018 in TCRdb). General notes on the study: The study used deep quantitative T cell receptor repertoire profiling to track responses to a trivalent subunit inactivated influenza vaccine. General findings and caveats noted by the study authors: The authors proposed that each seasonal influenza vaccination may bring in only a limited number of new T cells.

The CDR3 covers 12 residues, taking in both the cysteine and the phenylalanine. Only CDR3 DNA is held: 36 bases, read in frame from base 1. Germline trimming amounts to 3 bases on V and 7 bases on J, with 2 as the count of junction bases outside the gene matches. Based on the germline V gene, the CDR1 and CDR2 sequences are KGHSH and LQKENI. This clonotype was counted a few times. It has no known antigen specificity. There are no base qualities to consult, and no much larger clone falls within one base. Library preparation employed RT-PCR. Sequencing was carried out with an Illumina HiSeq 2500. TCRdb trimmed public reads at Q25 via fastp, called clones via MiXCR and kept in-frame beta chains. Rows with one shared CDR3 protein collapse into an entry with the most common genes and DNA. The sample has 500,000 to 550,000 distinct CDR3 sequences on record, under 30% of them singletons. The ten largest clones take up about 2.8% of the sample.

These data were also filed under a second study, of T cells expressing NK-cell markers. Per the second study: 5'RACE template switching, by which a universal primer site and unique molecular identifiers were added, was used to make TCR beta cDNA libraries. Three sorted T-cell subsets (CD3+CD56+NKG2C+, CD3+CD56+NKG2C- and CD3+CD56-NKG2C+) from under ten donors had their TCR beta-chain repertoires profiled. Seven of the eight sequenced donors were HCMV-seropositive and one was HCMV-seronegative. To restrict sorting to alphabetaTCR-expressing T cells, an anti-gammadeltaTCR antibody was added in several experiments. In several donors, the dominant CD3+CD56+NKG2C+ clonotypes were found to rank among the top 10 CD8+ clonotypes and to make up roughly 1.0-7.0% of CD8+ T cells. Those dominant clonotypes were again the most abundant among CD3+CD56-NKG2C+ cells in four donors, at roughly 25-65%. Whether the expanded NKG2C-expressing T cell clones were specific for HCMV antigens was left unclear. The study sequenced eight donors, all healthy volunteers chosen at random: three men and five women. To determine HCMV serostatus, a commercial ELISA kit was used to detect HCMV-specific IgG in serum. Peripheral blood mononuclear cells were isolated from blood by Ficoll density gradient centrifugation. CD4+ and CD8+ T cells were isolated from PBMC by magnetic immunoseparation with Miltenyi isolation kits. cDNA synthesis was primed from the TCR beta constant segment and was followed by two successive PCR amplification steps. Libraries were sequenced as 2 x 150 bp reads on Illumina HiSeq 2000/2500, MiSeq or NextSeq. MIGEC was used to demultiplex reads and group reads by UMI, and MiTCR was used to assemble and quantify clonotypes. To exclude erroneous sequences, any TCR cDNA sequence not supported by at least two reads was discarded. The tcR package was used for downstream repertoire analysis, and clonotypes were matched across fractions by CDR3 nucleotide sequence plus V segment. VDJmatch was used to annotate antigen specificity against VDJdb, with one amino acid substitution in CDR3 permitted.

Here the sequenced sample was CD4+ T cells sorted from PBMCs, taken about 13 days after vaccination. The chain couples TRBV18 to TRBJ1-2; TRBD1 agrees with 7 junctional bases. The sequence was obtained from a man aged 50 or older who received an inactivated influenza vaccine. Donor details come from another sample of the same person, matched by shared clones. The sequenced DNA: TGTGCCAGCTCACCCGAGGGGGCTGGCTACACCTTC. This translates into CASSPEGAGYTF.